Each of the 25 T cell receptor beta chains below was sequenced from the same sample in a study of T cell repertoires in cytomegalovirus infection. TCRdb independently ran MiXCR on the reads; one entry per CDR3 protein. The profile shows 400,000 or so distinct CDR3 sequences, approximately 18% of them singletons. Sequencing was done on a sample of PBMCs. These receptors were taken from a human donor in good health (CMV status not recorded). Some clones in this sample may be carry-over from other donors' samples.

This clonotype was seen a few times. This sequence joins TRBV20-1 and TRBJ2-3; D perhaps matches TRBD1 (6 bases). The V gene lost 5 bases and the J gene lost 5 bases, with 11 bases spanning the gap. The germline V gene has CDR1 DFQATT and CDR2 SNEGSKA (reference sequence). The CDR3 covers 12 residues. The CDR3 is CSADEGVDTQYF. The CDR3 DNA reads as TGCAGTGCTGACGAGGGGGTAGATACGCAGTATTTT.

This clonotype was counted ten times or more. The rearrangement uses TRBV4-3 and TRBJ2-7, with a tentative D call TRBD1 (6 bases). The CDR3 is 15 residues long. Germline V lookup: CDR1 LGHNA, CDR2 YSLEER. The V end was cut by 1 base, the J end by 2 bases, with 12 bases between. This CDR3 reads CASSQVPGHPYEQYF. The CDR3 DNA is TGCGCCAGCAGCCAAGTTCCGGGACACCCCTACGAGCAGTACTTC.

The J gene is TRBJ2-7, the V gene TRBV12-3 or TRBV12-4, with TRBD1 matching 9 bases. The V segment lost 2 bases and the J segment 6 bases; nucleotides outside the gene matches: 11. The CDR3 runs 16 residues. CDR3 protein: CASSLTPGQGPGEQYF. For the CDR3, the DNA is TGTGCCAGCAGTTTAACCCCGGGACAGGGACCCGGCGAGCAGTACTTC.

This clonotype has just a few counts. The gene calls are TRBV29-1 and TRBJ2-7; 11 bases are a match to TRBD2. The CDR3 sequence is 18 residues long. In germline, CDR1 is SQVTM, CDR2 ANQGSEA. The V and J ends lost 4 bases and 9 bases, in that order; junction bases with no gene match: 23. CDR3 sequence: CSVVPGLAEGITVRVQYF. The CDR3 DNA reads TGCAGCGTTGTTCCGGGACTAGCGGAGGGGATAACTGTACGCGTGCAGTACTTC.

A remark on this clonotype: This may come from a read error, since a much larger clone is one base off. Since the CDR3 does not end with the conserved phenylalanine or tryptophan, this likely comes from a read error. The genes are TRBV15 and TRBJ2-1, with 10 bases fitting TRBD2. Unmatched junction bases numbered 3, after V lost 0 bases and J lost 7 bases. This CDR3 comprises 15 residues. CDR1 is LNHNV and CDR2 is YYDKDF in the germline V gene (reference sequence). This chain's CDR3 is CATSRDSSGSNEQFL. CDR3 bases: TGTGCCACCAGCAGAGATTCTAGCGGGAGTAATGAGCAGTTCTTA.

The CDR3 loop reads CASLPSARGTQYF. The CDR3 DNA sequence: TGTGCCAGCCTGCCTAGCGCCAGGGGGACCCAGTACTTC. The chain carries TRBV7-6 and TRBJ2-5, with D possibly called TRBD1 or TRBD2 (6 bases each). The germline CDR1 and CDR2 sequences are SGHVS and FNYEAQ. The ends were cut back, 8 bases at V and 7 bases at J, with 17 bases in the middle. This CDR3 is 13 amino acids long.

At least ten counts were recorded for this clonotype. The J gene is TRBJ1-5, the V gene TRBV28; 7 bases fit TRBD1. The CDR3 extends over 13 amino acids. The germline CDR1 and CDR2 sequences are MDHEN and SYDVKM. Trimming cost V 6 bases and J 9 bases; bases outside gene matches: 8. The CDR3 DNA sequence: TGTGCCAGCAGGGGGACAGTCGCAGGGCCCCAGCATTTT. Its protein product is CASRGTVAGPQHF.

This clonotype has at least ten counts. The rearrangement uses TRBV6-5 and TRBJ1-2; 8 bases agree with TRBD1. The trim removed 1 base at V and 3 bases at J, leaving 4 bases unmatched. This CDR3 has 15 residues. Germline V CDR1 and CDR2: MNHEY, SVGAGI. The CDR3 loop reads CASSYYPGQDYGYTF. For the CDR3, the DNA is TGTGCCAGCAGTTACTACCCGGGACAGGACTATGGCTACACCTTC.

In its sample, this clonotype was seen a few times. The chain couples TRBV4-1 to TRBJ1-1; 9 positions match TRBD1. The CDR3 is 17 amino acids. The germline V gene has CDR1 MGHRA and CDR2 YSYEKL. The V segment lost 2 bases and the J segment 0 bases; nucleotides outside the gene matches: 7. CDR3 nucleotides: TGCGCCAGCAGCCAAAGTCCCGGGACAGGGATGAACACTGAAGCTTTCTTT. Translated: CASSQSPGTGMNTEAFF.

In its sample, this clonotype was seen a few times. This CDR3 reads CASSFLGAGSYNEQFF. In nucleotides, the CDR3 is TGTGCCAGCAGTTTCCTTGGGGCGGGTTCCTACAATGAGCAGTTCTTC. This sequence joins TRBV6-2 or TRBV6-3 and TRBJ2-1, with D perhaps being TRBD1 or TRBD2 (5 bases each). CDR3 size: 16 residues. Between the trimmed V and J ends, which lost 4 bases and 1 base, there was a span of 14 bases. Per germline, CDR1 MNHEY and CDR2 SVGEGT.

This clonotype has a handful of counts. V usage is TRBV19 and J usage is TRBJ1-5, with a weak D call TRBD1 (5 bases). V was pared by 0 bases and J by 4 bases, with 13 bases between. The CDR3 totals 16 residues. The V gene's germline CDR1 is LNHDA and CDR2 SQIVND (reference sequence). In DNA form, the CDR3 reads TGTGCCAGTAGTATAGATCGGTCAGGGCTTAATCAGCCCCAGCATTTT. It codes for CASSIDRSGLNQPQHF.

The rearrangement joins TRBV7-2 to TRBJ1-5; 9 nucleotides match TRBD1. This CDR3 has 15 residues. From germline, CDR1 is SGHTA and CDR2 FQGNSA. Losses at the gene ends were 2 bases for V and 7 bases for J; bases not matched to a gene: 6. The CDR3 protein is CASSLFTGGGQPQHF. The CDR3 DNA reads TGTGCCAGCAGCTTATTTACAGGGGGCGGCCAGCCCCAGCATTTT.

This clonotype was seen ten or more times. V is TRBV7-2 and J is TRBJ2-5, with D perhaps matching TRBD2 (5 bases). Germline V lookup: CDR1 SGHTA, CDR2 FQGNSA. V lost 5 bases and J 4 bases, leaving 8 bases between the germline ends. The CDR3 length is 12 residues. The CDR3: CASSAGLETQYF. The CDR3 DNA reads TGTGCCAGCAGCGCAGGACTAGAGACCCAGTACTTC.

Turning to this clonotype: A much larger clone lies a single base off, so this may be a read error. The chain carries TRBV7-2 and TRBJ2-6; 9 nucleotides align to TRBD1. V was pared by 4 bases and J by 0 bases, with 19 bases of the junction left unmatched. Germline-derived CDR1 and CDR2 are SGHTA and FQGNSA. The CDR3 runs 22 residues. Written as DNA, the CDR3 is TGTGCCAGCAGCTCCCTCAGGACAGGGGCCCACGAGGGCCACTCTGGGGCCAACGTCCTGACTTTC. Its translation is CASSSLRTGAHEGHSGANVLTF.

This clonotype was seen a few times. This sequence joins TRBV7-2 and TRBJ2-5, with D possibly being TRBD1 (6 bases). The germline V gene has CDR1 SGHTA and CDR2 FQGNSA. Trimming took 3 bases from V and 5 from J, leaving 16 bases between them. The CDR3 is 15 amino acids. The CDR3 region has the DNA TGTGCCAGCAGCTTCACAGGGTCGGGGCGGGAGACCCAGTACTTC. This sequence encodes CASSFTGSGRETQYF.

This clonotype appeared many times. V and J are TRBV7-2 and TRBJ2-1; the D is unclear. Germline-derived CDR1 and CDR2 are SGHTA and FQGNSA. This CDR3 comprises 13 residues. V lost 5 bases and J lost 6, with 11 bases in between. This chain's CDR3 is CASSLRVPNEQFF. DNA for the CDR3: TGTGCCAGCAGCCTCCGAGTACCCAATGAGCAGTTCTTC.

This clonotype was found a few times. The J gene is TRBJ2-7, the V gene TRBV18; no reliable D call. The CDR3 is 13 residues long. V shed 6 bases and J shed 6 bases, with 15 bases lying between them. Looked up from germline, CDR1 is KGHSH and CDR2 is LQKENI. CDR3 in amino acids: CASSDRMASEQYF. The DNA of the CDR3 is TGTGCCAGCTCGGATAGGATGGCAAGCGAGCAGTACTTC.

The table lists this clonotype with a few counts. The chain recombines TRBV6-2 or TRBV6-3 with TRBJ2-7; D might be TRBD2 (6 bases). Germline values: CDR1 MNHEY, CDR2 SVGEGT. CDR3 size: 16 residues. Trimming took off 5 bases at V and 1 base at J, with 18 bases between the two ends. The CDR3 spells CASSDPTRRGSYEQYF. The CDR3 nucleotides read TGTGCCAGCAGTGACCCTACTCGGCGGGGATCCTACGAGCAGTACTTC.

A few counts support this clonotype. The chain has TRBV5-4 and TRBJ2-3; TRBD2 matches at 8 bases. The J segment lost 2 bases and the V segment lost 4 bases, leaving 15 bases of the junction unmatched. In germline, CDR1 is SGHNT, CDR2 YYREEE (reference sequence). This CDR3 has 18 residues. CDR3 amino acids: CASSRGGDRALVTDTQYF. CDR3 in DNA: TGTGCCAGCAGCCGGGGGGGCGATAGAGCCCTCGTCACAGATACGCAGTATTTT.

The chain recombines TRBV9 with TRBJ2-2, with a weak D call TRBD2 (6 bases). Looked up from germline, CDR1 is SGDLS and CDR2 is YYNGEE. V was clipped by 2 bases and J by 1 base, with 12 bases between them. CDR3 length: 16 residues. CDR3 in amino acids: CASSVERAGNTGELFF. The CDR3 DNA reads as TGTGCCAGCAGCGTCGAGCGGGCAGGGAACACCGGGGAGCTGTTTTTT. The full variable domain, its missing parts supplied by reference TRBV9 and TRBJ2-2, is DSGVTQTPKHLITATGQRVTLRCSPRSGDLSVYWYQQSLDQGLQFLIQYYNGEERAKGNILERFSAQQFPDLHSELNLSSLELGDSALYFCASSVERAGNTGELFFGEGSRLTVL.

This clonotype was seen many times. The CDR3 nucleotides read TGTGCCAGCAGCCGGAGTGGCACAGATACGCAGTATTTT. Amino acids: CASSRSGTDTQYF. This sequence joins TRBV7-6 and TRBJ2-3; D is unresolved. Trimming took off 5 bases at V and 1 base at J, with 7 bases between the two ends. Germline V lookup: CDR1 SGHVS, CDR2 FNYEAQ. The CDR3 contains 13 residues. Supplemented by reference TRBV7-6 and TRBJ2-3, the full variable domain reads GAGVSQSPRYKVTKRGQDVALRCDPISGHVSLYWYRQALGQGPEFLTYFNYEAQQDKSGLPNDRFSAERPEGSISTLTIQRTEQRDSAMYRCASSRSGTDTQYFGPGTRLTVL.

The chain is built from TRBV5-1 and TRBJ2-1; either TRBD1 or TRBD2 may fit D (6 bases each). V lost 6 bases, J lost 8 bases, and 15 bases lay in between. Germline CDR1 and CDR2: SGHRS and YFSETQ. This CDR3 spans 13 amino acids. The CDR3 nucleotides are TGCGCCAGCACCCGGGGGCTAGACTATGAGCAGTTCTTC. Its protein product is CASTRGLDYEQFF. The variable domain in full, with the rest retrieved from reference TRBV5-1 and TRBJ2-1, is KAGVTQTPRYLIKTRGQQVTLSCSPISGHRSVSWYQQTPGQGLQFLFEYFSETQRNKGNFPGRFSGRQFSNSRSEMNVSTLELGDSALYLCASTRGLDYEQFFGPGTRLTVL.

The table lists this clonotype with many counts. The gene calls are TRBV11-2 and TRBJ1-5; no reliable D call. There are 15 residues in the CDR3. Trimming removed 4 bases from V and 11 bases from J, with 21 bases in between. Per germline, CDR1 SGHAT and CDR2 FQNNGV. The CDR3 sequence: CASSSLGPGPQTQHF. The DNA of the CDR3 is TGTGCCAGCAGCTCACTTGGCCCAGGTCCCCAGACCCAGCATTTT.

This clonotype was picked up many times. The V call is TRBV7-2, the J call TRBJ2-7; TRBD1 is a possible D gene (5 bases). CDR1 is SGHTA, CDR2 FQGNSA, per germline. Trimming took off 5 bases at V and 0 bases at J, with 11 bases between the two ends. The CDR3 length is 14 residues. The CDR3 loop reads CASSPDRGSYEQYF. The CDR3 bases are TGTGCCAGCAGCCCCGATAGGGGCTCCTACGAGCAGTACTTC.

This clonotype came up many times. The V gene is TRBV7-2, the J gene TRBJ2-1; maybe TRBD1 (5 bases). CDR3 length equals 13 residues. Trimming removed 3 bases from V and 9 bases from J, with 12 bases in between. Germline V gene lookup returns CDR1 SGHTA and CDR2 FQGNSA. CDR3 in amino acids: CASSLDTGSEQFF. The CDR3 coding sequence is TGTGCCAGCAGCTTGGATACAGGCAGTGAGCAGTTCTTC.